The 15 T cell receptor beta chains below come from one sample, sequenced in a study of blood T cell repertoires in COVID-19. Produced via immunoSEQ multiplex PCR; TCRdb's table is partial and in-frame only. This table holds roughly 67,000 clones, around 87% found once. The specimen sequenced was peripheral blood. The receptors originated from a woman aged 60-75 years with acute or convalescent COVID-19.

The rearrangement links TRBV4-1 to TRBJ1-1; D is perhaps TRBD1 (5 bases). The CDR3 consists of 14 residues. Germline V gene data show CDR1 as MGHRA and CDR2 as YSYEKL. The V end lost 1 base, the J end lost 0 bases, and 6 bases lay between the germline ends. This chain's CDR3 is CASSQGQMNTEAFF. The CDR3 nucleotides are TGCGCCAGCAGCCAAGGACAGATGAACACTGAAGCTTTCTTT.

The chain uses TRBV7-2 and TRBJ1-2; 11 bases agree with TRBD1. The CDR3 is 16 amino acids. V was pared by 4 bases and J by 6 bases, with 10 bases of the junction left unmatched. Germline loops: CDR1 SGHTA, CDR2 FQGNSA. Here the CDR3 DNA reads TGTGCCAGCAGCTATTTGGGCAGGACAGGGGGCGATGGCTACACCTTC. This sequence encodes CASSYLGRTGGDGYTF.

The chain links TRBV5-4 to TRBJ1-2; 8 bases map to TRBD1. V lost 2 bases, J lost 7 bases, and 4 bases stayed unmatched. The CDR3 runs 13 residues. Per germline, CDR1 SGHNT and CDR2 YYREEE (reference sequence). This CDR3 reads CASSFNRGFGYTF. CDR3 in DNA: TGTGCCAGCAGCTTCAACAGGGGGTTTGGCTACACCTTC.

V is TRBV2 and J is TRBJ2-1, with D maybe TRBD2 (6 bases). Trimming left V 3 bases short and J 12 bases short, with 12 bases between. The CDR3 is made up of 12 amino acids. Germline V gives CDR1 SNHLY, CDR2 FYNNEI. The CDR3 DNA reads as TGTGCCAGCAGTGACCCGGGAGTGGGGCAGTTCTTC. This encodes CASSDPGVGQFF.

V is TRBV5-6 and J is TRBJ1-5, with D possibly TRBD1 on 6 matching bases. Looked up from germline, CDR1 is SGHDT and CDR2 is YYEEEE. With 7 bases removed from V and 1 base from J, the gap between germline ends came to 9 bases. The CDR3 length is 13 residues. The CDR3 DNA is TGTGCCAGCGGTGGGGGCAGCAATCAGCCCCAGCATTTT. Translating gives CASGGGSNQPQHF.

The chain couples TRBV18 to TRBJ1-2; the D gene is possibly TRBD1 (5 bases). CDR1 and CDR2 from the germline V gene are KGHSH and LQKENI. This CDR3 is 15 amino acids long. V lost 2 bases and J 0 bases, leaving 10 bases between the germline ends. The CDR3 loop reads CASSPSRDSNYGYTF. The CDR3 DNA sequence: TGTGCCAGCTCACCATCCAGGGATTCTAACTATGGCTACACCTTC.

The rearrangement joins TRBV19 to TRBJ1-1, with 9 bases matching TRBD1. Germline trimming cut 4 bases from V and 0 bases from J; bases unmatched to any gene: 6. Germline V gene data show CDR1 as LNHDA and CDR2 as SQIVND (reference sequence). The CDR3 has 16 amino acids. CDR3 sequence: CASSTLQGAMNTEAFF. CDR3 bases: TGTGCCAGTAGTACCCTACAGGGGGCGATGAACACTGAAGCTTTCTTT.

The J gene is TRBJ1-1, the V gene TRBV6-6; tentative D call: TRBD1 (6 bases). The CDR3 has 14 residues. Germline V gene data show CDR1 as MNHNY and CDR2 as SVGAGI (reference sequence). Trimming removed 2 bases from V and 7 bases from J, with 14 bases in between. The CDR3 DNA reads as TGTGCCAGCAGTTACGGCGGGGGCAGGATTGAAGCTTTCTTT. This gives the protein CASSYGGGRIEAFF.

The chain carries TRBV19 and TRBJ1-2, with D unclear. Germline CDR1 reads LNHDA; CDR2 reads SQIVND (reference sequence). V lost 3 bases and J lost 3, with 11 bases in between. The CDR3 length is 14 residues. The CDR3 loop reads CASSIVSGYYGYTF. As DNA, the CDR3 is TGTGCCAGTAGTATTGTCTCAGGATACTATGGCTACACCTTC.

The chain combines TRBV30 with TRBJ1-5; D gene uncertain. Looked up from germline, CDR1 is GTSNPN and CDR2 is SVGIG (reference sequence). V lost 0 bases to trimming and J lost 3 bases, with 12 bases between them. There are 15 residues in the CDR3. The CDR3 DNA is TGTGCCTGGAGTGTACGGGGAGCCTTCAATCAGCCCCAGCATTTT. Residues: CAWSVRGAFNQPQHF. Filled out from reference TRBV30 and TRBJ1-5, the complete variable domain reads SQTIHQWPATLVQPVGSPLSLECTVEGTSNPNLYWYRQAAGRGLQLLFYSVGIGQISSEVPQNLSASRPQDRQFILSSKKLLLSDSGFYLCAWSVRGAFNQPQHFGDGTRLSIL.

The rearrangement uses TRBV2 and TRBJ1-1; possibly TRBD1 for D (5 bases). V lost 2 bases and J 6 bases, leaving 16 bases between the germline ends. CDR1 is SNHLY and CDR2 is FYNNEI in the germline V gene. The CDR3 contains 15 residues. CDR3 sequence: CASSEYPDSRSEAFF. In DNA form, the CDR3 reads TGTGCCAGCAGTGAATACCCCGACAGTCGTTCTGAAGCTTTCTTT.

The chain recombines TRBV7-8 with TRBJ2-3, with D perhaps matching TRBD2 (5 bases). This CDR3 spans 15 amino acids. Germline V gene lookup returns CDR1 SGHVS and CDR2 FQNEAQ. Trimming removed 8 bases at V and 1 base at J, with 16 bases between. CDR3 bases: TGTGCCAGCGGTCTCCGACGGGGTGGCACAGATACGCAGTATTTT. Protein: CASGLRRGGTDTQYF.

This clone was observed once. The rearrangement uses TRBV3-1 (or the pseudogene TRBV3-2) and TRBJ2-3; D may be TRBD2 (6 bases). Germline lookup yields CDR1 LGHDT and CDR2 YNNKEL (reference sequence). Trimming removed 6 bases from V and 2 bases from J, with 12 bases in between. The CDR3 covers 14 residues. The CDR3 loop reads CASRPRENTDTQYF. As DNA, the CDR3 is TGTGCCAGCAGGCCCCGGGAGAACACAGATACGCAGTATTTT.

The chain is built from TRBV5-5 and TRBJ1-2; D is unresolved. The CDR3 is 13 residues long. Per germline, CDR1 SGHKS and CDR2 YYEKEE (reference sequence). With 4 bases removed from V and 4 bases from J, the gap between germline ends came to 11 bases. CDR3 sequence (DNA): TGTGCCAGCAGCCCGGTAGCGGCCTATGGCTACACCTTC. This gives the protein CASSPVAAYGYTF. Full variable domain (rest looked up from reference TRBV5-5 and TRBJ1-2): DAGVTQSPTHLIKTRGQQVTLRCSPISGHKSVSWYQQVLGQGPQFIFQYYEKEERGRGNFPDRFSARQFPNYSSELNVNALLLGDSALYLCASSPVAAYGYTFGSGTRLTVV.

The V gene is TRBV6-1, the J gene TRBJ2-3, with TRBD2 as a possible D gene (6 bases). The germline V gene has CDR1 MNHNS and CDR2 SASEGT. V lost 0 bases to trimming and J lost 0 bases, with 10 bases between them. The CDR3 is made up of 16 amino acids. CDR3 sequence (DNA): TGTGCCAGCAGTGAAGCGGCGGGAACAAGCACAGATACGCAGTATTTT. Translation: CASSEAAGTSTDTQYF.